The text below deals with one T cell receptor beta chain. Its target is not known. These data come from a study of shared clonotypes between healthy human individuals. The table came from immunoSEQ multiplex PCR; TCRdb's copy has only in-frame clones and leaves some out. The sample shows around 1.1 million clones, approximately 80% of them seen only once. Whole-study results and caveats: A handful of donors had roughly 5.2% of their naive CD4 clonotypes in common.

Sequenced: memory CD4+ T cells from PBMCs. Noted subset: CD45RA-negative fraction. The TCR comes from a man between 18 and 35 years old in good health. Some clones in this sample may be carry-over from other donors' samples.

In nucleotides, the CDR3 is TGTGCCAGCAGCCTTTGGACTAGCGGGAGTTTAGATACGCAGTATTTT. The encoded protein is CASSLWTSGSLDTQYF. This chain joins TRBV9 and TRBJ2-3; 13 positions agree with TRBD2. This CDR3 is 16 amino acids long. Germline CDR1 reads SGDLS; CDR2 reads YYNGEE. Trimming at V came to 4 bases and at J to 5 bases, leaving 7 bases not matched to a gene.